The clone carrying this T cell receptor (beta chain) was detected once. Antigen specificity is unknown. Produced via immunoSEQ multiplex PCR; TCRdb's table is partial and in-frame only. This table holds under 95,000 clones, 70% to 90% found once. Some second doses came at about 4 weeks and others at about 12 weeks; these were pooled. These data are taken from a study of T cell responses to AZD1222 COVID-19 vaccine. General study points: None of the repertoires were sampled until the peak T cell response had passed. The donor cohort was predominantly white British with a female majority, and clonal diversity may have been underestimated.

The germline V gene has CDR1 LGHDT and CDR2 YNNKEL (reference sequence). This CDR3 has 15 amino acids. Unmatched junction bases numbered 3, after V lost 4 bases and J lost 0 bases. This TCR was recovered from an adult who received the AZD1222 COVID-19 vaccine. The sample in question was peripheral blood, obtained 28 days after the second AZD1222 dose. The chain is built from TRBV3-1 (or the pseudogene TRBV3-2) and TRBJ1-5; 7 bases align to TRBD1. The CDR3 DNA reads as TGTGCCAGCAGCCTCGGGACAGTTAGCAATCAGCCCCAGCATTTT. This translates into CASSLGTVSNQPQHF.